This T cell receptor (beta chain) was captured by sequencing in a study of cytomegalovirus exposure and HLA in healthy donors. Study-wide findings and caveats: The classifier was said to identify cytomegalovirus status with high specificity and sensitivity.

CDR1 SGHTA and CDR2 FQGNSA come from the germline V gene. The CDR3 loop spans 16 amino acids. Trimming shortened V by 1 base and J by 0 bases, and 11 bases separated the two germline ends. Turning to this clone: What it recognizes is unknown.

The PCR ran on 60 Vbeta and 13 Jbeta primers. Profiled with immunoSEQ multiplex PCR; TCRdb holds only in-frame clones, not every one. The sample records approximately 150,000 clones, less than 85% being singletons. V and J are TRBV7-2 and TRBJ2-3, with a weak D call TRBD2 (5 bases). Sequencing input: PBMCs. The clonotype originates from a man aged 55 to 70 in good health and CMV-seronegative. The CDR3 coding sequence is TGTGCCAGCAGCTTAGATGACTACCCTAGCACAGATACGCAGTATTTT. As protein: CASSLDDYPSTDTQYF.